This is a list of T cell receptor beta chains from one sample in a study of T cells after yellow fever vaccination. TCRdb used MiXCR to reprocess the 5' RACE reads, holding one entry per CDR3 protein. The repertoire holds hundreds of thousands of distinct CDR3 sequences, with approximately 13% as singletons. The specimen was PBMCs, collected on the day of the yellow fever booster vaccination. The receptors were sampled from a man under 40 who received the YFV17D yellow fever vaccine. CDR3s include the opening cysteine and the closing phenylalanine or tryptophan. A D gene is named only where the DNA matches it firmly. Size tells how often a clone was seen (once, few, many) or the class of an expanded clone, and some rows leave it out.

>TRBJ2-2|TRBV7-2|-|-
TGTGCCAGCAGCCCAAGGACTATCCCCACCGGGGAGCTGTTTTTT
CASSPRTIPTGELFF
>TRBJ2-5|TRBV5-1|-|few
TGCGCCAGCAGCTTGGATCTCCAGGGGACCCAAGAGACCCAGTACTTC
CASSLDLQGTQETQYF
>TRBJ2-3|TRBV20-1|-|few
TGCAGTGCTAACCGGGACTGGGGCACAGATACGCAGTATTTT
CSANRDWGTDTQYF
>TRBJ2-2|TRBV5-1|-|few
TGCGCCAGCAGCTTTCTATTTGACATTATGAGCACCGGGGAGCTGTTTTTT
CASSFLFDIMSTGELFF
>TRBJ2-3|TRBV29-1|TRBD1|-
TGCAGCCTCCGGGACAGGGAAACAGATACGCAGTATTTT
CSLRDRETDTQYF
>TRBJ2-7|TRBV20-1|-|few
TGCAGTGCCCCACCCCCAGGGGACTACGAGCAGTACTTC
CSAPPPGDYEQYF
>TRBJ1-5|TRBV29-1|-|few
TGCAGCGTAGGGCCTAATAGCAATCAGCCCCAGCATTTT
CSVGPNSNQPQHF
>TRBJ2-7|TRBV20-1|TRBD2|many
TGCAGTGCTAGCAGCGGGGCGGTCTCCTACGAGCAGTACTTC
CSASSGAVSYEQYF
>TRBJ2-1|TRBV20-1|-|few
TGCAGTGCTCCCGGACAGCAATCCTACAATGAGCAGTTCTTC
CSAPGQQSYNEQFF
>TRBJ2-3|TRBV5-1|TRBD2|-
TGCGCCAGCTCGGCGCAAGCGGGAGGGCGCACAGATACGCAGTATTTT
CASSAQAGGRTDTQYF
>TRBJ2-1|TRBV18|TRBD2|few
TGTGCCAGCTCAGCCGTACTAGCGGAATACAATGAGCAGTTCTTC
CASSAVLAEYNEQFF
>TRBJ2-1|TRBV2|TRBD2|-
TGTGCCAGCAGGGCGACTAGCGGAAATTATGAGCAGTTCTTC
CASRATSGNYEQFF
>TRBJ2-7|TRBV5-1|-|few
TGCGCCAGCAGCTTGGCCTGGCGGGACTCCTACGAGCAGTACTTC
CASSLAWRDSYEQYF
>TRBJ2-5|TRBV10-3|-|-
TGTGCCATCAGTGTCAGGGGTAATAAGACCCAGTACTTC
CAISVRGNKTQYF
>TRBJ2-5|TRBV15|-|few
TGTGCCACCAGCACCCTTTTAGGGGAGACCCAGTACTTC
CATSTLLGETQYF
>TRBJ2-1|TRBV3-1|-|-
TGTGCCAGCAGCCACGGGACTTCATACAATGAGCAGTTCTTC
CASSHGTSYNEQFF
>TRBJ2-3|TRBV9|-|many
TGTGCCAGCAGCACCAGCCTGACAGATACGCAGTATTTT
CASSTSLTDTQYF
>TRBJ2-2|TRBV29-1|-|-
TGCAGCGCCTCTCTAGGGTCGCACACCGGGGAGCTGTTTTTT
CSASLGSHTGELFF
>TRBJ2-7|TRBV7-8|-|-
TGTGCCAGCAGTTCCTTCGCCGTATCCGGCTACGAGCAGTACTTC
CASSSFAVSGYEQYF
>TRBJ2-7|TRBV20-1|-|few
TGCAGTGCTAGTTGGCCCGTCGAGCAGTACTTC
CSASWPVEQYF
>TRBJ2-3|TRBV27|TRBD1|-
TGTGCCAGCAGCGTTATGAGGACAGGACTCACAGATACGCAGTATTTT
CASSVMRTGLTDTQYF
>TRBJ1-2|TRBV6-2/TRBV6-3|-|-
TGTGCCACCCAGGGGAACAGTGGCTACACCTTC
CATQGNSGYTF
>TRBJ2-2|TRBV12-3/TRBV12-4|TRBD2|once
TGTGCCAGCAGTAGTCCGGGACTAGCGGGGAGGACCGTGGAGCTGTTTTTT
CASSSPGLAGRTVELFF
>TRBJ2-7|TRBV29-1|TRBD1|-
TGCAGCGCACAGGGGGGCTCCTACGAGCAGTACTTC
CSAQGGSYEQYF
>TRBJ2-1|TRBV29-1|TRBD2|few
TGCAGCGTCGGGACTAGCGGGAGGGGTGAGCAGTTCTTC
CSVGTSGRGEQFF
>TRBJ2-7|TRBV7-2|-|few
TGTGCCAGCAGCTTAGTGGGGGCCGGGACCGTCTCCTACGAGCAGTACTTC
CASSLVGAGTVSYEQYF
>TRBJ2-2|TRBV20-1|-|-
TGCAGTGCTAGAGATATTAAGGGTGACGCCGGGGAGCTGTTTTTT
CSARDIKGDAGELFF
>TRBJ2-1|TRBV4-2|TRBD2|-
TGTGCCAGCAGCCAGAGCGGGAGGGCCAATGAGCAGTTCTTC
CASSQSGRANEQFF
>TRBJ1-5|TRBV30|-|few
TGTGCCTGGAGTCCCCAGGTTAATCAGCCCCAGCATTTT
CAWSPQVNQPQHF
>TRBJ2-3|TRBV29-1|TRBD1|-
TGCAGCGTGACAGGGGGCGGCAGGGGCACAGATACGCAGTATTTT
CSVTGGGRGTDTQYF
>TRBJ2-2|TRBV5-1|TRBD2|few
TGCGCCAGCAAGATAGCGGGAAGCGCCGGGGAGCTGTTTTTT
CASKIAGSAGELFF
>TRBJ2-2|TRBV7-2|-|once
TGTGCCAGCAGCTTCCGAGGGATGAACTTGAACACCGGGGAGCTGTTTTTT
CASSFRGMNLNTGELFF
>TRBJ2-2|TRBV15|-|few
TGTGCCACCACAAGGACGGACGGAACCGGGGAGCTGTTTTTT
CATTRTDGTGELFF
>TRBJ2-7|TRBV7-2|-|-
TGTGCCAGCAGCTTAGGGACTTACGACTACGAGCAGTACTTC
CASSLGTYDYEQYF
>TRBJ1-4|TRBV2|-|-
TGTGCCTGTCTTTCTGCAACTAATGAAAAACTGTTTTTT
CACLSATNEKLFF
>TRBJ1-1|TRBV4-3|-|few
TGCGCCAGCAGACAGGGCGAAGTGATGAACACTGAAGCTTTCTTT
CASRQGEVMNTEAFF
>TRBJ2-7|TRBV20-1|-|-
TGCAGTGCTAAAGAGCGGTACGAGCAGTACTTC
CSAKERYEQYF
>TRBJ2-1|TRBV5-4|-|-
TGTGCCAGCAGCTTGGCGGGGGCAGGGGGGGCCTACAATGAGCAGTTCTTC
CASSLAGAGGAYNEQFF
>TRBJ2-7|TRBV19|TRBD1|once
TGTGCCAGTAGTCCCCGACCGGGACAGGGGAGCTCCTACGAGCAGTACTTC
CASSPRPGQGSSYEQYF
>TRBJ2-3|TRBV10-3|-|many
TGTGCCATCAGTGCCCTTAGTCGGGCAGATACGCAGTATTTT
CAISALSRADTQYF
>TRBJ2-1|TRBV20-1|-|-
TGCAGTGCGGCGAGGGGAGGGGGACATGAGCAGTTCTTC
CSAARGGGHEQFF
>TRBJ2-1|TRBV5-1|TRBD2|few
TGCGCCAGCAGCTCGTGGATGCGGGAGAGGTACAATGAGCAGTTCTTC
CASSSWMRERYNEQFF
>TRBJ1-2|TRBV30|-|-
TGTGCCTGGAATCAGTACTATGGCTACACCTTC
CAWNQYYGYTF
>TRBJ2-1|TRBV5-6|TRBD2|-
TGTGCCATGGGCCCCGGGCTAGCGGTCGCGTTCGCCGACAATGAGCAGTTCTTC
CAMGPGLAVAFADNEQFF
>TRBJ2-7|TRBV7-2|-|-
TGTGCCGGCAGCTTAGGTTCGCCGGGGTCCATTGATTACGAGCAGTACTTC
CAGSLGSPGSIDYEQYF
>TRBJ1-1|TRBV5-1|-|few
TGCGCCAGCAGCTTGGCGGGAGGGACGAACACTGAAGCTTTCTTT
CASSLAGGTNTEAFF